What follows are 8 T cell receptor beta chains derived from one specimen sequenced in a study of T cells after yellow fever vaccination. TCRdb reanalysed the 5' RACE reads using MiXCR and keeps one entry per CDR3 protein. The sample lists 250,000 to 300,000 distinct CDR3 sequences, approximately 12% occurring once. Sequenced here: CD4+ T cells sorted from PBMCs, sampled 45 days after the yellow fever booster vaccination. The receptors shown here come from a man between 25 and 39 years old who received the YFV17D yellow fever vaccine.

This chain joins TRBV15 and TRBJ2-4; D is unclear. The CDR3 runs to 15 residues. Germline V gene lookup returns CDR1 LNHNV and CDR2 YYDKDF (reference sequence). The V end lost 1 base, the J end lost 0 bases, and 7 bases lay between the germline ends. In DNA, the CDR3 is TGTGCCACCAGCAGAGGTGGGGTAGCCAAAAACATTCAGTACTTC. It specifies CATSRGGVAKNIQYF.

The chain recombines TRBV7-9 with TRBJ2-1; the match to TRBD2 covers 10 bases. The CDR3 is 15 residues long. Trimming at V came to 2 bases and at J to 9 bases, leaving 7 bases not matched to a gene. In germline, CDR1 is SEHNR, CDR2 FQNEAQ (reference sequence). CDR3 residues: CASSLTASGSGEQFF. The CDR3 DNA follows: TGTGCCAGCAGCTTAACGGCTAGCGGGAGTGGTGAGCAGTTCTTC.

About this clonotype: A single base separates this from a much larger clone, so it may be a read error. The chain recombines TRBV6-5 with TRBJ2-7; the D gene is possibly TRBD2 (6 bases). Trimming took off 0 bases at V and 7 bases at J, with 25 bases between the two ends. The germline V gene encodes CDR1 MNHEY and CDR2 SVGAGI. The CDR3 covers 18 residues. As DNA, the CDR3 is TGTGCCAGCAGTTACTCCGTTTCGGCTAGCAGGAGGGCCGGGGAGCAGTACTTC. It codes for CASSYSVSASRRAGEQYF.

The rearrangement links TRBV2 to TRBJ2-2; 10 bases map to TRBD2. The ends lost 5 bases at V and 5 bases at J; junction bases unmatched: 2. Germline CDR1 reads SNHLY; CDR2 reads FYNNEI. This CDR3 is 14 amino acids long. CDR3 coding DNA: TGTGCCAGCAGTCTACTAGCGGGGACCGGGGAGCTGTTTTTT. Its protein product is CASSLLAGTGELFF. The whole variable domain, filled in from reference TRBV2 and TRBJ2-2, reads EPEVTQTPSHQVTQMGQEVILRCVPISNHLYFYWYRQILGQKVEFLVSFYNNEISEKSEIFDDQFSVERPDGSNFTLKIRSTKLEDSAMYFCASSLLAGTGELFFGEGSRLTVL.

The rearrangement links TRBV25-1 to TRBJ2-1, with 9 bases aligning to TRBD1. This CDR3 is 15 amino acids long. V lost 3 bases and J lost 10; bases outside the gene matches: 10. Germline V gene lookup returns CDR1 MGHDK and CDR2 SYGVNS. The CDR3 DNA reads TGTGCCAGCAGTGAGGGACAGGGATACTCCCCAGAGCAGTTCTTC. Translated, it gives CASSEGQGYSPEQFF. The variable domain in full, completed from reference TRBV25-1 and TRBJ2-1, reads EADIYQTPRYLVIGTGKKITLECSQTMGHDKMYWYQQDPGMELHLIHYSYGVNSTEKGDLSSESTVSRIRTEHFPLTLESARPSHTSQYLCASSEGQGYSPEQFFGPGTRLTVL.

This clonotype was observed at least ten times. The V gene is TRBV28, the J gene TRBJ2-1; 9 nucleotides line up with TRBD2. Germline V gene lookup returns CDR1 MDHEN and CDR2 SYDVKM. This CDR3 is built from 14 residues. Germline trimming cut 8 bases from V and 5 bases from J; bases unmatched to any gene: 7. The CDR3, as DNA: TGTGCCAGCTTGCGGGCTAGCGGGAACAATGAGCAGTTCTTC. It translates to CASLRASGNNEQFF.

There are a few counts of this clonotype. The V call is TRBV19, the J call TRBJ2-2; D unclear. Germline CDR1 is LNHDA and CDR2 is SQIVND (reference sequence). V lost 3 bases to trimming and J lost 9 bases, with 8 bases between them. This CDR3 is built from 12 residues. DNA for the CDR3: TGTGCCAGTAGTATGTGGGGTCGGGAGCTGTTTTTT. This codes for CASSMWGRELFF. Together with reference TRBV19 and TRBJ2-2, the CDR3 gives the full variable domain: DGGITQSPKYLFRKEGQNVTLSCEQNLNHDAMYWYRQDPGQGLRLIYYSQIVNDFQKGDIAEGYSVSREKKESFPLTVTSAQKNPTAFYLCASSMWGRELFFGEGSRLTVL.

This clonotype has only a few counts. The chain uses TRBV29-1 and TRBJ2-7; maybe TRBD1 (6 bases). Looked up from germline, CDR1 is SQVTM and CDR2 is ANQGSEA. Trimming pared 4 bases from V and 6 bases from J, leaving 10 bases between. The CDR3 sequence is 11 residues long. The CDR3 sequence is CSVGSRGEQYF. As DNA, the CDR3 is TGCAGCGTTGGGTCCAGGGGCGAGCAGTACTTC.